Sequencing of this T cell receptor (beta chain) was carried out in a study of breast tumors, draining lymph nodes, adjacent tissues. General observations from the study: Luminal-like breast cancer showed significantly greater tumor-nontumor repertoire similarity than basal-like breast cancer did.

Points on this clonotype: Its antigen is undetermined.

Breast cancer patients provided tissue from their axillary draining lymph nodes. TCRdb redid the calling of the multiplex PCR reads with MiXCR, one entry per CDR3 protein. The sample holds 70,000 to 85,000 distinct CDR3 sequences, approximately 19% seen once. The TCR originated in a female donor with breast cancer. Some clones in this sample may be carry-over from other donors' samples. The specimen sequenced was axillary lymph node tissue.

CDR3 bases: TGCGCCAGCAGCGGGTCCCAGGGGACCGAGCAGTACTTC. It translates to CASSGSQGTEQYF. The chain employs TRBV5-1 and TRBJ2-7, with TRBD1 as a possible D gene (6 bases). Germline assignment: CDR1 SGHRS and CDR2 YFSETQ. The ends were cut back, 4 bases at V and 6 bases at J, with 14 bases in the middle. The CDR3 runs 13 residues. Looking up the rest from reference TRBV5-1 and TRBJ2-7 gives the full variable domain: KAGVTQTPRYLIKTRGQQVTLSCSPISGHRSVSWYQQTPGQGLQFLFEYFSETQRNKGNFPGRFSGRQFSNSRSEMNVSTLELGDSALYLCASSGSQGTEQYFGPGTRLTVT.